The 28 T cell receptor beta chains below were found in one sample sequenced in a study of cytomegalovirus exposure and HLA in healthy donors. 60 Vbeta and 13 Jbeta primers were used in PCR. Method: immunoSEQ multiplex PCR; TCRdb's copy keeps in-frame clones and lacks some. This table holds about 200,000 clones, 70% found once. What was sequenced was PBMCs. The source of these receptors is a man aged 40-49 years in good health and CMV-seropositive.

This clone has a handful of counts. This CDR3 is also generated by other DNA sequences in the sample. The chain has TRBV9 and TRBJ2-3; D remains unclear. Trimming removed 0 bases from V and 2 bases from J, with 10 bases in between. Germline values: CDR1 SGDLS, CDR2 YYNGEE. The CDR3 totals 15 residues. CDR3 in amino acids: CASSVAMRSTDTQYF. DNA of the CDR3: TGTGCCAGCAGCGTAGCTATGCGGTCCACAGATACGCAGTATTTT.

V is TRBV11-1 and J is TRBJ2-7; 10 nucleotides agree with TRBD1. Per the germline V gene, CDR1 is SGHAT and CDR2 is FQDESV (reference sequence). Trimming took 1 base from V and 4 from J; bases not matched to a gene: 10. The CDR3 consists of 17 residues. CDR3 amino acids: CASSLDEGGTGAYEQYF. For the CDR3, the DNA is TGTGCCAGCAGCTTAGACGAGGGCGGGACAGGGGCTTACGAGCAGTACTTC.

This chain connects TRBV9 to TRBJ1-4; D possibly corresponds to TRBD1 (5 bases). The CDR3 sequence is 15 residues long. Germline lookup yields CDR1 SGDLS and CDR2 YYNGEE. Trimming cost V 0 bases and J 2 bases, with 8 bases left between them. In nucleotides, the CDR3 is TGTGCCAGCAGCGTAGTTGGGGCGACTAATGAAAAACTGTTTTTT. This translates into CASSVVGATNEKLFF.

In this sample, this clone turned up once. The chain uses TRBV7-9 and TRBJ2-6; D is possibly TRBD1 (5 bases). In germline, CDR1 is SEHNR, CDR2 FQNEAQ (reference sequence). The CDR3 consists of 16 residues. The ends were cut back, 5 bases at V and 2 bases at J, with 13 bases in the middle. This chain's CDR3 is CASSRIQETGANVLTF. Here the CDR3 DNA reads TGTGCCAGCAGCCGAATACAGGAGACTGGGGCCAACGTCCTGACTTTC.

The sample holds a few counts of this clone. This chain connects TRBV7-9 to TRBJ2-5; D is perhaps TRBD2 (7 bases). Trimming removed 0 bases from V and 5 bases from J, with 13 bases in between. The germline gives CDR1 SEHNR, CDR2 FQNEAQ (reference sequence). The CDR3 extends over 15 amino acids. The CDR3, as DNA: TGTGCCAGCAGCTTAGCGGGGGGGCCGTTGGAGACCCAGTACTTC. It specifies CASSLAGGPLETQYF.

CDR3: CASSVGTGVSPLHF. The CDR3 region has the DNA TGTGCCAGTAGTGTCGGGACAGGGGTTTCACCCCTCCACTTT. This chain joins TRBV19 and TRBJ1-6; 10 nucleotides agree with TRBD1. The ends lost 5 bases at V and 9 bases at J; junction bases unmatched: 4. Germline V CDR1 and CDR2: LNHDA, SQIVND (reference sequence). CDR3 size: 14 residues.

V usage is TRBV27 and J usage is TRBJ2-7; TRBD1 matches 8 bases. The length of the CDR3 is 16 residues. The J segment lost 2 bases and the V segment lost 0 bases, leaving 6 bases of the junction unmatched. Germline-derived CDR1 and CDR2 are MNHEY and SMNVEV (reference sequence). This chain's CDR3 is CASSLSTGQGPYEQYF. DNA for the CDR3: TGTGCCAGCAGTTTATCGACCGGACAGGGCCCCTACGAGCAGTACTTC.

The gene calls are TRBV6-1 and TRBJ2-7, with D perhaps matching TRBD1 (6 bases). Germline loops: CDR1 MNHNS, CDR2 SASEGT. The CDR3 runs 13 residues. V lost 11 bases and J 0 bases, leaving 14 bases between the germline ends. The DNA of the CDR3 is TGTGCCTCCAATGACAGGACCTCCTACGAGCAGTACTTC. Amino acid sequence: CASNDRTSYEQYF.

This clone turned up a few times. The chain employs TRBV7-2 and TRBJ2-2; no clear D. Germline-derived CDR1 and CDR2 are SGHTA and FQGNSA. The CDR3 runs 14 residues. V dropped 4 bases and J dropped 0 bases, with 6 bases sitting between them. The CDR3 region has the DNA TGTGCCAGCAGCTACAGAACGAACACCGGGGAGCTGTTTTTT. It is translated as CASSYRTNTGELFF.

The CDR3 DNA follows: TGTGCCAGCAGCTTAGCGGCGGGGAGGTCAGAGACCCAGTACTTC. Encoded protein: CASSLAAGRSETQYF. J is TRBJ2-5 and V is TRBV7-9, with a possible D match to TRBD2 (6 bases). This CDR3 comprises 15 residues. With 0 bases removed from V and 4 bases from J, the gap between germline ends came to 12 bases. Looked up from germline, CDR1 is SEHNR and CDR2 is FQNEAQ (reference sequence).

The chain employs TRBV7-9 and TRBJ2-7; the D gene is possibly TRBD2 (6 bases). The V end was cut by 0 bases, the J end by 3 bases, with 9 bases between. Germline V gene data show CDR1 as SEHNR and CDR2 as FQNEAQ (reference sequence). The CDR3 contains 14 residues. CDR3 DNA sequence: TGTGCCAGCAGCTTAGCCGGGACTTACTACGAGCAGTACTTC. Translating gives CASSLAGTYYEQYF.

The chain links TRBV10-2 to TRBJ1-1; no reliable D call. This CDR3 contains 13 residues. CDR1 WSHSY and CDR2 SAAADI come from the germline V gene. The germline V and J ends were trimmed by 3 bases and 3 bases, with 8 bases remaining between them. The CDR3 protein is CASSEYTDTEAFF. CDR3 coding DNA: TGCGCCAGCAGTGAATATACGGACACTGAAGCTTTCTTT.

This clone was counted a single time. The rearrangement joins TRBV19 to TRBJ1-5, with 7 bases that match TRBD1. The CDR3 spans 17 residues. V lost 6 bases, J lost 2 bases, and 13 bases stayed unmatched. Germline V lookup: CDR1 LNHDA, CDR2 SQIVND (reference sequence). Written as DNA, the CDR3 is TGTGCCAGTAGGCTCAAGCCAGACAGGGCTGGCAATCAGCCCCAGCATTTT. Residues: CASRLKPDRAGNQPQHF.

The chain recombines TRBV7-9 with TRBJ1-2; D may be TRBD1 (5 bases). V lost 5 bases, J lost 7 bases, and 11 bases lay in between. The CDR3 is made up of 12 amino acids. Germline V gene lookup returns CDR1 SEHNR and CDR2 FQNEAQ (reference sequence). The CDR3 here is CASSRATGGYTF. CDR3 DNA: TGTGCCAGCAGCAGAGCTACAGGTGGCTACACCTTC.

V is TRBV6-5 and J is TRBJ1-2; D might be TRBD1 (5 bases). With 8 bases removed from V and 1 base from J, the gap between germline ends came to 8 bases. This CDR3 is built from 12 residues. Germline CDR1 and CDR2: MNHEY and SVGAGI. CDR3 DNA: TGTGCCAGCGCGGGACTTAACTATGGCTACACCTTC. Encoded protein: CASAGLNYGYTF.

The chain combines TRBV10-3 with TRBJ2-2; D gene unclear. The CDR3 is 15 amino acids. V lost 2 bases, J lost 2 bases, and 9 bases lay in between. In germline, CDR1 is ENHRY, CDR2 SYGVKD. The CDR3 protein is CAISEIADNTGELFF. CDR3 sequence (DNA): TGTGCCATCAGTGAGATCGCGGATAACACCGGGGAGCTGTTTTTT.

CDR3 in DNA: TGTGCCACCAGCAGAGGGACTAGCGGGAGCTCCTACAATGAGCAGTTCTTC. Its protein is CATSRGTSGSSYNEQFF. The V and J genes are TRBV15 and TRBJ2-1; 13 nucleotides match TRBD2. CDR1 is LNHNV and CDR2 is YYDKDF in the germline V gene (reference sequence). This CDR3 spans 17 amino acids. The J segment lost 0 bases and the V segment lost 1 base, leaving 0 bases of the junction unmatched.

V and J are TRBV7-2 and TRBJ2-7; D unresolved. From germline, CDR1 is SGHTA and CDR2 FQGNSA. Deletions cut 1 base from V and 6 bases from J, with 10 bases between. The CDR3 runs 13 residues. The CDR3 protein is CASSLVVLPEQYF. The CDR3 DNA is TGTGCCAGCAGCTTAGTAGTCCTCCCCGAGCAGTACTTC.

This clone is a singleton in its sample. This chain links TRBV6-5 with TRBJ2-1, with 7 bases identical to TRBD2. Looked up from germline, CDR1 is MNHEY and CDR2 is SVGAGI. V shed 6 bases, J shed 8 bases, and the junction held 13 bases outside the gene matches. This CDR3 has 15 amino acids. The CDR3 loop is CASRTREAGEDEQFF. CDR3 bases: TGTGCCAGCAGGACCCGGGAGGCGGGGGAGGATGAGCAGTTCTTC.

This clone was recorded only once. This sequence joins TRBV7-9 and TRBJ2-5; the match to TRBD1 covers 10 bases. In germline, CDR1 is SEHNR, CDR2 FQNEAQ (reference sequence). The CDR3 is made up of 15 amino acids. Trimming took 7 bases from V and 1 from J; bases not matched to a gene: 6. CDR3 loop: CASTGTGDPQETQYF. The CDR3 nucleotides read TGTGCCAGCACAGGGACAGGGGACCCCCAAGAGACCCAGTACTTC. Complete variable domain (other parts from reference TRBV7-9 and TRBJ2-5): DTGVSQNPRHKITKRGQNVTFRCDPISEHNRLYWYRQTLGQGPEFLTYFQNEAQLEKSRLLSDRFSAERPKGSFSTLEIQRTEQGDSAMYLCASTGTGDPQETQYFGPGTRLLVL.

The chain combines TRBV6-1 with TRBJ1-6; D is perhaps TRBD1 (6 bases). CDR3 size: 13 residues. V was pared by 10 bases and J by 7 bases, with 14 bases between. Germline lookup yields CDR1 MNHNS and CDR2 SASEGT. CDR3 loop: CATFKQGNSPLHF. In nucleotides, the CDR3 is TGTGCCACCTTCAAGCAGGGGAATTCACCCCTCCACTTT.

The chain has TRBV10-1 and TRBJ1-5, with 7 bases that match TRBD1. This CDR3 spans 15 amino acids. V dropped 0 bases and J dropped 11; count of bases not matched to a gene: 10. Germline V gene sequence: CDR1 WNHNN, CDR2 SYGVQD (reference sequence). In nucleotides, the CDR3 is TGCGCCAGCAGTGAGTCAAGGGGGCGAATGGGGGCCCAGCATTTT. Translation: CASSESRGRMGAQHF.

This chain links TRBV11-2 with TRBJ1-6, with unresolved D. The CDR3 is made up of 15 amino acids. CDR1 SGHAT and CDR2 FQNNGV come from the germline V gene. With 1 base removed from V and 5 bases from J, the gap between germline ends came to 9 bases. In nucleotides, the CDR3 is TGTGCCAGCAGCTTAGGTCAGGCTCATAATTCACCCCTCCACTTT. Protein product: CASSLGQAHNSPLHF.

This sequence joins TRBV2 and TRBJ2-7; 7 nucleotides line up with TRBD1. V lost 2 bases to trimming and J lost 4 bases; unmatched junction nucleotides: 5. Germline V CDR1 and CDR2: SNHLY, FYNNEI. The CDR3 contains 14 residues. The CDR3, as DNA: TGTGCCAGCAGTGAATGGGACAGAAGGTACGAGCAGTACTTC. This sequence encodes CASSEWDRRYEQYF.

Concerning this clone: Compared with germline, one end of the junction differs, possibly owing to a read error. This chain uses TRBV11-2 with TRBJ2-5, with D perhaps TRBD1 (6 bases). CDR1 SGHAT and CDR2 FQNNGV come from the germline V gene. The CDR3 is made up of 11 amino acids. The CDR3 DNA reads TGTGCCAGCAGCTTCAGGGGCTGGTTGGACTTC. As protein: CASSFRGWLDF.

The chain employs TRBV6-1 and TRBJ1-1; 9 bases agree with TRBD1. Germline assignment: CDR1 MNHNS and CDR2 SASEGT. V lost 6 bases, J lost 4 bases, and 3 bases stayed unmatched. The CDR3 length is 13 residues. CDR3 region: CASSTGGTTEAFF. Here the CDR3 DNA reads TGTGCCAGCAGCACAGGGGGCACCACTGAAGCTTTCTTT.

There are a few counts of this clone. The chain joins TRBV19 to TRBJ2-3, with no clear D. The CDR3 consists of 12 residues. Germline assignment: CDR1 LNHDA and CDR2 SQIVND (reference sequence). V gave up 5 bases and J gave up 10 bases, with 13 bases separating them. The CDR3 sequence is CASSPARTAQYF. The CDR3, as DNA: TGTGCCAGTAGTCCCGCTCGCACGGCGCAGTATTTT.

The chain carries TRBV6-5 and TRBJ1-2, with a possible D match to TRBD1 (6 bases). V lost 2 bases to trimming and J lost 3 bases, with 13 bases between them. CDR1 MNHEY and CDR2 SVGAGI come from the germline V gene. The CDR3 is 15 amino acids. CDR3 sequence reads: CASSYQTGRDYGYTF. The CDR3 nucleotides read TGTGCCAGCAGTTACCAGACAGGCCGCGACTATGGCTACACCTTC.